This T cell receptor (beta chain) was documented in a study of cytomegalovirus exposure and HLA in healthy donors (TCRdb year 2017). Study-level background: In an earlier analysis of 450 to 750 of the donors, about 270 Gb of sequence data and just under 120 million unique TCR beta sequences from about 179 million T cells were reported. Approximately 310 gigabases of sequencing data and tens of millions of unique TCR sequences were included in an early release covering several hundred HLA-typed donors. Of the 398 genotyped donors, approximately 83% fell in the genetic ancestry cluster associated with self-reported Caucasian donors. The study aimed to test whether signatures of past pathogen exposure could be identified by cataloging public T cell receptors. The study profiled the T cell repertoires of under 700 subjects by immunosequencing and related them to cytomegalovirus serostatus. In addition to the first cohort of roughly 670 subjects, a separate validation cohort of 100 to 150 different subjects was used. To predict cytomegalovirus infection status, the study brought together high-throughput TCR immunosequencing, statistical association of individual TCRs with disease status, and machine learning. A later analysis re-analyzed previously published TCR beta repertoires from approximately 700 donors and added high-resolution HLA genotyping to study TCR occurrence patterns. The later analysis used no new phenotypic data to find candidate immune exposures, relying instead on TCR beta sequences and their occurrence across donors. In an earlier analysis of 500 to 650 of the donors, high-throughput TCR beta sequencing was used to judge whether each TCR beta V gene segment behaved as functional or pseudogenic. Donor age, sex, ethnicity and CMV serostatus were collected together with the repertoire data. A later genetic analysis used genome-wide SNP genotypes for about 65% of the 666 donors, treating that subset as a discovery cohort. All discovery cohort repertoires had been generated using a single sequencing platform. Class I and class II HLA loci were covered by the typing at four-digit resolution. Typing coverage differed by locus: A, B, C, DRB1 and DQB1 were typed in about 620-640 donors, DQA1 in approximately 520, DPA1 in around 600, and DPB1 in 472. Because of strong linkage in the cohort, roughly five DR-DQ haplotypes were treated as single units for association and clustering. Among 398 genotyped donors of the cohort, an average of approximately 250,000 unique TCR beta nucleotide sequences were sequenced per donor, roughly 20% of them non-productive.

Libraries were made using the immunoSEQ multiplex PCR assay. The multiplex PCR relied on a mix of 60 forward primers for TCR Vbeta segments and 13 reverse primers for TCR Jbeta segments. Amplification of the CDR3 region of rearranged TCR beta genes was performed with a multiplex PCR assay on genomic DNA. The amplified TCR beta libraries were sequenced on the Illumina HiSeq System as 87-base-pair reads. As for how the authors treated the data: In a later analysis, tens of millions of unique TCR beta chains were counted across the 500 to 700 repertoires, and roughly 11 million of these chains were shared by at least two donors. Raw reads were error-corrected and collapsed into unique sequences by a nearest-neighbor algorithm in which closely related sequences were merged to remove PCR and sequencing errors. V, D and J gene segments were assigned by aligning CDR3 sequences to IMGT reference sequences. For a sequence to be retained, a match of at least six nucleotides was required to both a V gene segment and a J gene segment. Rearrangements were called productive when the CDR3 lacked stop codons and stayed in frame with V and J; all others were non-productive. CDR3 was defined by IMGT convention, running from the second conserved V-encoded cysteine to the conserved J-encoded phenylalanine. Sequences without an unambiguous match to a single V gene segment were excluded from the earlier analysis of about 630 of the donors. An earlier analysis of several hundred of the donors called V segments functional above 56.7% productive rearrangements and segregating when the between-donor standard deviation exceeded 5%. A statistical classification framework was built to diagnose cytomegalovirus status from the catalog of TCR beta chain sequences. In a later analysis, TCR nucleotide sequences were compared against IMGT/GENE-DB human TR gene sequences so that V and J genes could be assigned. Using the TCRdist pipeline, a later analysis assigned CDR3 sequences along with most-parsimonious VDJ recombination scenarios. In a later analysis, each TCR beta chain was defined by its CDR3 amino acid sequence together with its V-gene family, and reads lacking a unique V-gene family were excluded. As a way to deal with suspected cross-contamination and a sequencing artifact, a later analysis dropped approximately 590 nucleotide sequences that were highly shared and had low generation probability. A later analysis calculated a clonal expansion index for each public chain from normalized within-repertoire ranks of inferred template counts. A later analysis computed generation probabilities with a VDJ recombination model fitted to out-of-frame rearrangements, and checked the results against IGoR. Hypergeometric tests were used in a later analysis to score TCR-TCR, TCR-HLA and TCR-CMV co-occurrence, with a repertoire-size bias correction applied to the TCR pairs. False discovery rates were estimated in a later analysis by permuting HLA or CMV assignments 20 times. In a later analysis, co-occurring TCRs were grouped using DBSCAN, and TCRdist sequence similarity was added for clustering within HLA-allele-positive subsets. For co-occurrence clustering, repertoires with fewer than 30,000 or more than 120,000 public chains were excluded, along with several repertoires with anomalous nucleotide sharing. Held by TCRdb, this immuneACCESS table contains in-frame sequences only and omits some clones. Under half of the omission traces to an unresolved V gene where checked; the cause of the rest is unknown. Clone size and V and J calls were adopted from that table, with D and trimming inferred from the DNA. Across this sample there are under 200,000 clones, with more than 60% seen only once. The top ten clonotypes cover about 7.6% of the sample.

Inclusive of the bounding cysteine and phenylalanine, the CDR3 is 13 residues long. CDR3 DNA is the only sequence kept; it has 39 bases, read in frame from the first base. CDR1 and CDR2 are drawn from the germline V gene: SGHDN, FVKESK. Trimming removed 1 base from V and 2 bases from J, leaving 6 bases between the germline ends. The paper's findings and limits, for the study overall: A few of the identified cytomegalovirus-associated TCR beta chains were confirmed in vitro to be specific for cytomegalovirus antigens. Because HLA typing was missing for some donors at each locus, association tests included only the typed subset. A later analysis associated about 17,000 TCR beta sequences with specific HLA alleles at a false discovery rate of 0.05. The earlier analysis of approximately 590 of the donors excluded roughly 17 rarely observed V segments, including chromosome 9 orphons, because counts were too low. The study gave a list of 150 to 200 TCR beta chains associated with cytomegalovirus. Most TCR sequences were seen in very few donors, while some public TCRs were found in many individuals. In a later analysis, HLA-associated TCR beta chains showed more clonal expansion and lower generation probabilities than non-associated chains that were equally common. Cytomegalovirus status was reported to be diagnosed by the classifier with high specificity and sensitivity in both the original and validation cohorts. According to a later genetic analysis, donors in an Asian-associated ancestry cluster had fewer N-insertions in productive TCRs than the approximately 700-donor mean. In a later analysis, most CMV-associated TCR beta chains were found to appear HLA-restricted, with HLA associations seemingly driven largely by CMV exposure. A cluster of highly shared sequence variants was judged likely to represent a technical artifact of the sequencing pipeline. The cohort was sequenced for TCR beta chains only, and without alpha or paired-chain data the features that could be detected were limited. Presence/absence analyses assumed roughly uniform sequencing depth across donors, an assumption that may not hold. In a later analysis, the rate of TCR association differed among HLA loci, with DRB1 alleles having the most associated TCRs and HLA-C alleles having the fewest. According to a later analysis, parvovirus B19, influenza, CMV and Epstein-Barr virus appeared linked to several top co-occurrence clusters. The authors suggested that the approach could potentially be generalized to other disease states and immunological phenotypes. When HLA alleles, especially DR and DQ, strongly co-occurred, attributing TCR associations to individual alleles was difficult. Linkage disequilibrium might explain the correlated functional status among segregating V segments, but an unknown experimental factor could not be ruled out. A further reported finding was that TCR beta sequences accurately predicted the HLA-A and HLA-B alleles for most subjects in the first cohort. In a later genetic analysis, a missense DCLRE1C variant was associated with V-gene and J-gene trimming of TCR beta chains, and the association was replicated in an independent cohort. An earlier analysis of 587 of the donors showed that most TCR beta V segments appeared in productive rearrangements either about 87% or about 30% of the time, which broadly matched IMGT annotations. The only immune exposure information available for the cohort was CMV serostatus. Because the 87-base-pair reads could not distinguish some IMGT-functional V segments, including TRBV6-2 and TRBV6-3, those segments were excluded.

The cohort comprised more than 550 healthy bone marrow donors. All cohort members were sampled while nominally healthy, although unrecorded immune exposures were likely present. The donor was CMV seropositive and was included in the group of some 290 seropositive cohort members. Each donor provided a peripheral blood sample, and peripheral blood mononuclear cells were used for TCR beta sequencing. Genomic DNA extraction from the blood cell samples was performed with the Qiagen DNeasy Blood Extraction Kit. As regards this clone: Its binding antigen is unknown. Base qualities are missing; no much larger clone stands one base away.

The sequence came from a woman in her 40s in good health and CMV-seropositive. Input material: PBMCs. The V and J segments used are TRBV14 and TRBJ2-7; D gene: possibly TRBD2, on 6 matching bases. At the DNA level, the sequence is TGTGCCAGCAGCCAAGGGGGGGCCTACGAGCAGTACTTC. It translates to CASSQGGAYEQYF.